Listed below are T cell receptor beta chains from one sample, sequenced in a study of early T cells in non-severe SARS-CoV-2 infection. TCRdb reprocessed the 5' RACE reads with MiXCR, giving one entry per CDR3 protein. The sample lists roughly 100,000 distinct CDR3 sequences, around 13% seen once, with 6.2% in the top ten. The sequenced sample consisted of whole blood. The receptors originated from an adult who was a healthcare worker with PCR-confirmed SARS-CoV-2 infection or an uninfected control (not recorded which). Each CDR3 is given with its conserved first and last residue. Each record gives: J gene, clone size, D gene, V gene, CDR3 DNA, CDR3 protein. D genes are given only for firm matches. Only part of the rows carry a size: once, few, many, or a class if the clone is expanded.

>TRBJ1-6|few|-|TRBV28
TGTGCCAGCAGTTTCGCGCCGTTTAATTCACCCCTCCACTTT
CASSFAPFNSPLHF
>TRBJ1-1|-|-|TRBV6-1
TGTGCCAGCGGTAGGAGAGCAGCAGGGGCTAACACTGAAGCTTTCTTT
CASGRRAAGANTEAFF
>TRBJ2-7|-|TRBD1|TRBV19
TGTGCCAGTGGGGGACAGGGGAGTCTCGAGCAGTACTTC
CASGGQGSLEQYF
>TRBJ2-7|few|-|TRBV12-3/TRBV12-4
TGTGCCAGCAGTTTTCGGCAGCCCTACGAGCAGTACTTC
CASSFRQPYEQYF
>TRBJ2-7|few|-|TRBV19
TGTGCCAGTAGCAAAGCGGACTTATATTACGAGCAGTACTTC
CASSKADLYYEQYF
>TRBJ2-5|many|TRBD2|TRBV29-1
TGCAGCGTTGAGCGGGAGGCAGGAGGAGAGACCCAGTACTTC
CSVEREAGGETQYF
>TRBJ2-5|few|-|TRBV29-1
TGCAGCGTGGGCCCAGCCTCTCCAGAGACCCAGTACTTC
CSVGPASPETQYF
>TRBJ1-2|many|-|TRBV28
TGTGCCAGCAGTTTTGGGGGGGCGCTGGACTATGGCTACACCTTC
CASSFGGALDYGYTF
>TRBJ2-5|many|-|TRBV21-1
TGTGCCAGCAGCAAAAGCATGAAAGAGACCCAGTACTTC
CASSKSMKETQYF
>TRBJ2-7|few|-|TRBV20-1
TGCAGTGCTAGACCCGGGTTGGCGCGCTCCTACGAGCAGTACTTC
CSARPGLARSYEQYF
>TRBJ2-6|few|-|TRBV28
TGTGCCAGCAGTCCACTAGACCGCTCTGGGGCCAACGTCCTGACTTTC
CASSPLDRSGANVLTF
>TRBJ2-1|many|-|TRBV7-8
TGTGCCAGCAGCCTGGGCGGCATATACAATGAGCAGTTCTTC
CASSLGGIYNEQFF
>TRBJ2-5|many|-|TRBV20-1
TGCAGTGCCACCGCACGAAAAACTACTAGGCGCGGCGAGACCCAGTACTTC
CSATARKTTRRGETQYF
>TRBJ2-7|-|TRBD1|TRBV25-1
TGTGCCAGCAGGGGGACAGGCCTGCTATACGAGCAGTACTTC
CASRGTGLLYEQYF
>TRBJ2-1|many|TRBD1|TRBV27
TGTGCCATCCGTATCCCATACAGGGGGAGTAACAATGAGCAGTTCTTC
CAIRIPYRGSNNEQFF
>TRBJ2-1|-|-|TRBV24-1
TGTGCCACCTTTGCGGGGTCCTACAATGAGCAGTTCTTC
CATFAGSYNEQFF
>TRBJ1-1|few|-|TRBV9
TGTGCCAGCAGCGGACCGGGTGCGAGGGCTGAAGCTTTCTTT
CASSGPGARAEAFF
>TRBJ2-2|few|-|TRBV24-1
TGTGCCACCAGTACGGGGTCCGGGGAGCTGTTTTTT
CATSTGSGELFF
>TRBJ2-3|-|-|TRBV24-1
TGTGCCACCAGTGATCCGGGAGATACGCAGTATTTT
CATSDPGDTQYF
>TRBJ1-2|few|-|TRBV3-1
TGTGCCAGCAGCCCTGGACAGTTTCCCTATGGCTACACCTTC
CASSPGQFPYGYTF
>TRBJ2-3|-|-|TRBV7-2
TGTGCCAGCAGCTTAGTGGGGGGCTGGGATACGCAGTATTTT
CASSLVGGWDTQYF
>TRBJ2-7|many|-|TRBV4-3
TGCGCCAGCAGCCAAGCTCTGCAGCCATCCTACGAGCAGTACTTC
CASSQALQPSYEQYF
>TRBJ2-1|-|-|TRBV14
TGTGCCAGCAGCCAACGCCGTGGCGGGGAGCAGTTCTTC
CASSQRRGGEQFF
>TRBJ2-1|many|-|TRBV7-3
TGTGCCAGCAGCTTAAACAGGGACAATGAGCAGTTCTTC
CASSLNRDNEQFF
>TRBJ2-7|many|TRBD2|TRBV5-1
TGCGCCAGCAGCTTTCTAGCGGGGCCCTACGAGCAGTACTTC
CASSFLAGPYEQYF
>TRBJ2-2|-|TRBD1|TRBV3-1
TGTGCCAGCAGCAATGTGGGGACAGGGAACGGGGAGCTGTTTTTT
CASSNVGTGNGELFF
>TRBJ2-7|-|-|TRBV12-3/TRBV12-4
TGTGCCAGCAGTCCGGGGTTCGACGAGCAGTACTTC
CASSPGFDEQYF
>TRBJ2-5|once|TRBD1|TRBV4-1
TGCGCCAGCAGCCCCGGGACAGCCGATGGGGAGACCCAGTACTTC
CASSPGTADGETQYF
>TRBJ2-1|-|TRBD2|TRBV4-3
TGCGCCAGCAGCCAGGGGTCTCTACTAGCGCATACAAATGAGCAGTTCTTC
CASSQGSLLAHTNEQFF
>TRBJ1-1|many|-|TRBV10-2
TGCGCCAGCCTCGGCGGCCCAGCTCGGACTGAAGCTTTCTTT
CASLGGPARTEAFF
>TRBJ1-4|-|TRBD1|TRBV4-1
TGCGCCAGCAGCAACAGGGGAGGGATTAATGAAAAACTGTTTTTT
CASSNRGGINEKLFF
>TRBJ2-7|many|-|TRBV20-1
TGCAGTGCTAGAGACCGGGACGGAATCTACGAGCAGTACTTC
CSARDRDGIYEQYF
>TRBJ1-2|-|-|TRBV9
TGTGCCAGCGGCGGGTACTATGGCTACACCTTC
CASGGYYGYTF
>TRBJ2-5|few|TRBD2|TRBV20-1
TGCAGTGCTGGCCCCTCTAGCGGGAAAGAGACCCAGTACTTC
CSAGPSSGKETQYF
>TRBJ2-1|few|TRBD1|TRBV7-9
TGTGCCAGCAGCCCCCGCCGGGACAGGGACCCCTACAATGAGCAGTTCTTC
CASSPRRDRDPYNEQFF
>TRBJ2-1|-|-|TRBV7-2
TGTGCCAGCAGCTTAGATAGGCGGGGCTCTGTTTTCTTC
CASSLDRRGSVFF
>TRBJ2-7|-|TRBD1|TRBV28
TGTGCCAGCAGTTCGGGCAGACAGGGTTCTCGTGAGCAGTACTTC
CASSSGRQGSREQYF
>TRBJ2-2|many|-|TRBV7-6
TGTGCCAGCAGCTTAGGACTGAACACCGGGGAGCTGTTTTTT
CASSLGLNTGELFF
>TRBJ1-3|many|-|TRBV6-1
TGTGCCAGCATCGGAGGAAACACCATATATTTT
CASIGGNTIYF
>TRBJ2-7|few|-|TRBV28
TGTGCCAGCAGTTTGTGGGGGCGCGAGCAGTACTTC
CASSLWGREQYF
>TRBJ2-1|many|-|TRBV2
TGTGCCAGCAGTCAGGACACCAATGAGCAGTTCTTC
CASSQDTNEQFF
>TRBJ2-5|-|-|TRBV20-1
TGCAGTGCTACAGCGAGGGCAGAGACCCAGTACTTC
CSATARAETQYF
>TRBJ2-1|-|-|TRBV4-1
TGCGCCAGCAGCCCTAAAGCGGCTAGACAATCCAATGAGCAGTTCTTC
CASSPKAARQSNEQFF